This TCR beta chain was documented in a study of control samples from healthy donors and cancer patients. Here immunoSEQ multiplex PCR was the method, and the copy in TCRdb shows in-frame clones only, minus some. The sample carries roughly 120,000 clones, approximately 94% recorded once. The CDR3 has 16 residues. V lost 5 bases and J lost 5; bases outside the gene matches: 10. Looked up from germline, CDR1 is SGHTA and CDR2 is FQGNSA. Sequencing was performed on PBMCs. The source is a man in his fifties or sixties with head and neck cancer. The chain joins TRBV7-2 to TRBJ2-5; 11 nucleotides line up with TRBD2. The chain's CDR3 is CASSTRLAGGGETQYF. The CDR3 DNA reads TGTGCCAGCAGCACCCGCCTAGCGGGGGGCGGGGAGACCCAGTACTTC.